A selection of T cell receptor beta chains follows, all from one sample in a study of regulatory T cells in long-lasting Graves disease. TCRdb fed the multiplex PCR reads into MiXCR, producing one record per CDR3 protein. The profile covers roughly 450,000 distinct CDR3 sequences, with around a fifth appearing a single time and 13% taken by the ten largest. The specimen was peripheral blood mononuclear cells (PBMCs), collected when the disease was refractory, from a patient treated with antithyroid drugs. These TCRs come from a female donor with Graves disease. Both conserved end residues are part of each CDR3. D genes are given only for firm matches. Clone size is stated in some rows and not others, as once, few, many or a class when expanded.

len: 14; abundance: -; d_gene: TRBD2; j_gene: TRBJ2-5; v_gene: TRBV3-1; CDR3aa: CASSQGTRKETQYF; CDR3nt: TGTGCCAGCAGCCAAGGGACTAGAAAAGAGACCCAGTACTTC
len: 13; abundance: -; d_gene: TRBD1; j_gene: TRBJ1-1; v_gene: TRBV19; CDR3aa: CASSTGGRTEAFF; CDR3nt: TGTGCCAGTAGTACAGGGGGAAGGACTGAAGCTTTCTTT
len: 16; abundance: -; d_gene: TRBD1; j_gene: TRBJ1-2; v_gene: TRBV5-1; CDR3aa: CASSLGESGGANGYTF; CDR3nt: TGCGCCAGCAGCTTGGGCGAGTCAGGGGGCGCAAATGGCTACACCTTC
len: 16; abundance: many; d_gene: -; j_gene: TRBJ1-1; v_gene: TRBV2; CDR3aa: CASSVAIFHMNTEAFF; CDR3nt: TGTGCCAGCAGTGTCGCTATCTTCCATATGAACACTGAAGCTTTCTTT
len: 13; abundance: many; d_gene: TRBD1; j_gene: TRBJ2-5; v_gene: TRBV7-2; CDR3aa: CASSPTGMETQYF; CDR3nt: TGTGCCAGCAGCCCGACAGGGATGGAGACCCAGTACTTC
len: 10; abundance: many; d_gene: -; j_gene: TRBJ2-7; v_gene: TRBV20-1; CDR3aa: CSAVEYEQYF; CDR3nt: TGCAGTGCAGTGGAATACGAGCAGTACTTC
len: 14; abundance: many; d_gene: TRBD1; j_gene: TRBJ2-5; v_gene: TRBV6-5; CDR3aa: CASSSGTGQETQYF; CDR3nt: TGTGCCAGCAGTTCCGGGACAGGACAAGAGACCCAGTACTTC
len: 15; abundance: once; d_gene: -; j_gene: TRBJ1-3; v_gene: TRBV7-2; CDR3aa: CASSLLAALRDTIYF; CDR3nt: TGTGCCAGCAGCTTACTAGCCGCGCTCCGAGACACCATATATTTT
len: 13; abundance: -; d_gene: -; j_gene: TRBJ2-3; v_gene: TRBV7-3; CDR3aa: CASSLTPRDTQYF; CDR3nt: TGTGCCAGCAGCTTAACCCCAAGAGATACGCAGTATTTT
len: 15; abundance: many; d_gene: -; j_gene: TRBJ1-6; v_gene: TRBV28; CDR3aa: CASSFQGWRGSPLHF; CDR3nt: TGTGCCAGCAGTTTTCAGGGGTGGCGTGGCTCACCCCTCCACTTT
len: 16; abundance: many; d_gene: -; j_gene: TRBJ1-2; v_gene: TRBV15; CDR3aa: CATSRIQGGGTYGYTF; CDR3nt: TGTGCCACCAGCAGAATACAGGGAGGCGGTACCTATGGCTACACCTTC
len: 13; abundance: -; d_gene: TRBD1; j_gene: TRBJ2-7; v_gene: TRBV28; CDR3aa: CAGSGGYSYEQYF; CDR3nt: TGTGCCGGATCAGGGGGATACTCCTACGAGCAGTACTTC
len: 16; abundance: -; d_gene: -; j_gene: TRBJ2-7; v_gene: TRBV9; CDR3aa: CASSGGYGDHPYEQYF; CDR3nt: TGTGCCAGCAGCGGGGGTTATGGGGACCACCCCTACGAGCAGTACTTC
len: 15; abundance: few; d_gene: -; j_gene: TRBJ1-4; v_gene: TRBV5-5; CDR3aa: CASSLGTTTNEKLFF; CDR3nt: TGTGCCAGCAGCTTGGGCACCACAACTAATGAAAAACTGTTTTTT
len: 15; abundance: -; d_gene: -; j_gene: TRBJ2-7; v_gene: TRBV5-6; CDR3aa: CASSPDGGSSYEQYF; CDR3nt: TGTGCCAGCAGCCCCGACGGCGGAAGCTCCTACGAGCAGTACTTC
len: 14; abundance: -; d_gene: TRBD2; j_gene: TRBJ2-7; v_gene: TRBV15; CDR3aa: CASGRGLAGSEQYF; CDR3nt: TGTGCCTCTGGACGGGGACTAGCGGGCTCCGAGCAGTACTTC
len: 16; abundance: few; d_gene: -; j_gene: TRBJ2-6; v_gene: TRBV28; CDR3aa: CASGKTTVSGANVLTF; CDR3nt: TGTGCCAGCGGAAAAACGACAGTCTCTGGGGCCAACGTCCTGACTTTC
len: 16; abundance: -; d_gene: -; j_gene: TRBJ1-5; v_gene: TRBV12-3/TRBV12-4; CDR3aa: CASSLGAPISNQPQHF; CDR3nt: TGTGCCAGCAGTTTAGGTGCACCAATTAGCAATCAGCCCCAGCATTTT
len: 14; abundance: few; d_gene: TRBD1; j_gene: TRBJ2-7; v_gene: TRBV6-1; CDR3aa: CASRSGQGPYEQYF; CDR3nt: TGTGCCAGCAGGTCGGGACAGGGCCCCTACGAGCAGTACTTC
len: 16; abundance: many; d_gene: -; j_gene: TRBJ2-4; v_gene: TRBV6-5; CDR3aa: CASSYSIQGTKNIQYF; CDR3nt: TGTGCCAGCAGTTACTCGATCCAGGGAACCAAAAACATTCAGTACTTC
len: 16; abundance: -; d_gene: TRBD1; j_gene: TRBJ1-5; v_gene: TRBV28; CDR3aa: CASSLTVGQGPQPQHF; CDR3nt: TGTGCCAGCAGTTTAACCGTGGGACAGGGACCTCAGCCCCAGCATTTT
len: 13; abundance: few; d_gene: -; j_gene: TRBJ1-1; v_gene: TRBV27; CDR3aa: CASSAALNTEAFF; CDR3nt: TGTGCCAGCAGCGCAGCCTTGAACACTGAAGCTTTCTTT
len: 13; abundance: -; d_gene: -; j_gene: TRBJ1-2; v_gene: TRBV10-3; CDR3aa: CAIRQAEGVGYTF; CDR3nt: TGTGCCATCAGACAGGCGGAAGGGGTTGGCTACACCTTC
len: 12; abundance: -; d_gene: -; j_gene: TRBJ2-1; v_gene: TRBV6-1; CDR3aa: CASSQTVGEQFF; CDR3nt: TGTGCCAGCAGCCAAACAGTCGGTGAGCAGTTCTTC
len: 17; abundance: many; d_gene: -; j_gene: TRBJ2-5; v_gene: TRBV12-5; CDR3aa: CASGFLGRNPNQETQYF; CDR3nt: TGTGCTAGTGGTTTCCTGGGACGTAACCCTAACCAAGAGACCCAGTACTTC
len: 15; abundance: -; d_gene: -; j_gene: TRBJ2-7; v_gene: TRBV7-3; CDR3aa: CASSSGAGTTYEQYF; CDR3nt: TGTGCCAGCAGCTCGGGGGCTGGGACAACCTACGAGCAGTACTTC
len: 20; abundance: few; d_gene: -; j_gene: TRBJ1-1; v_gene: TRBV6-1; CDR3aa: CASSEWAIDPFFDSNTEAFF; CDR3nt: TGTGCCAGCAGTGAATGGGCCATCGATCCTTTCTTCGACTCGAACACTGAAGCTTTCTTT
len: 16; abundance: many; d_gene: -; j_gene: TRBJ2-2; v_gene: TRBV3-1; CDR3aa: CASSQGPAGNTGELFF; CDR3nt: TGTGCCAGCAGCCAAGGCCCAGCGGGGAACACCGGGGAGCTGTTTTTT
len: 13; abundance: few; d_gene: -; j_gene: TRBJ2-7; v_gene: TRBV7-9; CDR3aa: CASSPGAVGEQYF; CDR3nt: TGTGCCAGCAGCCCCGGAGCGGTCGGGGAGCAGTACTTC
len: 14; abundance: many; d_gene: -; j_gene: TRBJ2-7; v_gene: TRBV20-1; CDR3aa: CSARVAGTTNEQYF; CDR3nt: TGCAGTGCTAGAGTGGCGGGGACAACCAACGAGCAGTACTTC
len: 16; abundance: few; d_gene: TRBD2; j_gene: TRBJ2-7; v_gene: TRBV7-8; CDR3aa: CASSSGLAGVIYEQYF; CDR3nt: TGTGCCAGCAGCTCCGGACTAGCGGGAGTGATATACGAGCAGTACTTC